Shown below are 14 T cell receptor beta chains from a single sample sequenced in a study of T cell responses to AZD1222 COVID-19 vaccine. Using immunoSEQ multiplex PCR, the repertoire was profiled, and TCRdb retains in-frame clones only, with some absent. The sample records 100,000 to 150,000 clones, over 90% being singletons. This specimen consisted of peripheral blood, obtained on day 0 of AZD1222 vaccination. The receptors were gathered from an adult in good health.

V is TRBV5-8 and J is TRBJ2-3; D perhaps matches TRBD2 (6 bases). Trimming removed 1 base from V and 6 bases from J, with 15 bases in between. The germline V gene has CDR1 SGHTS and CDR2 YDEGEE. The CDR3 extends over 15 amino acids. In DNA, the CDR3 is TGTGCCAGCAGCTTGATGGGGATAGCGGCCGATACGCAGTATTTT. Amino acids: CASSLMGIAADTQYF.

The genes are TRBV6-4 and TRBJ2-2, with D perhaps matching TRBD1 or TRBD2 (5 bases each). Germline V CDR1 and CDR2: MRHNA, SNTAGT. CDR3 size: 16 residues. Trimming removed 0 bases from V and 4 bases from J, with 12 bases in between. CDR3 in amino acids: CASSDSSGAGTGELFF. The CDR3 bases are TGTGCCAGCAGTGACTCGTCCGGGGCGGGCACCGGGGAGCTGTTTTTT.

This chain uses TRBV3-1 (or the pseudogene TRBV3-2) with TRBJ1-1; no clear D gene. Between the trimmed V and J ends, which lost 2 bases and 1 base, there was a span of 5 bases. The CDR3 has 13 residues. Per germline, CDR1 LGHDT and CDR2 YNNKEL (reference sequence). The CDR3 nucleotides read TGTGCCAGCAGCCAAAAGGGGAACACTGAAGCTTTCTTT. This codes for CASSQKGNTEAFF.

V gene TRBV9 combines with J gene TRBJ1-2; D is unresolved. The germline gives CDR1 SGDLS, CDR2 YYNGEE. The CDR3 is made up of 14 amino acids. Trimming took off 0 bases at V and 8 bases at J, with 14 bases between the two ends. In nucleotides, the CDR3 is TGTGCCAGCAGCGTAGGGGCCCCCTCTGGGGGCTACACCTTC. Amino acids: CASSVGAPSGGYTF.

V usage is TRBV7-9 and J usage is TRBJ2-1; 8 bases align to TRBD2. Germline-derived CDR1 and CDR2 are SEHNR and FQNEAQ (reference sequence). V gave up 5 bases and J gave up 1 base; unmatched junction bases: 10. The CDR3 covers 17 residues. CDR3 loop: CASSPLGLARSYNEQFF. The CDR3 DNA sequence: TGTGCCAGCAGCCCCTTAGGACTAGCCCGTTCCTACAATGAGCAGTTCTTC.

The rearrangement links TRBV29-1 to TRBJ2-1, with a tentative D call TRBD2 (6 bases). The CDR3 is made up of 15 amino acids. Germline CDR1 is SQVTM and CDR2 is ANQGSEA. Trimming took off 3 bases at V and 6 bases at J, with 18 bases between the two ends. The CDR3 DNA reads as TGCAGCGTTGATCCGACTAGGCAAAAGGTCAATGAGCAGTTCTTC. Translated, it gives CSVDPTRQKVNEQFF.

The V gene is TRBV7-9, the J gene TRBJ2-7; a possible D gene is TRBD1 (6 bases). Germline assignment: CDR1 SEHNR and CDR2 FQNEAQ (reference sequence). The CDR3 loop spans 12 amino acids. Trimming stripped 8 bases from V and 4 bases from J, with 12 bases between. CDR3 coding DNA: TGTGCCAGCTCGGACAGCTCGTACGAGCAGTACTTC. It is translated as CASSDSSYEQYF.

The chain couples TRBV7-8 to TRBJ1-4; D gene ambiguous. The CDR3 consists of 15 residues. V was clipped by 1 base and J by 7 bases, with 13 bases between them. Looked up from germline, CDR1 is SGHVS and CDR2 is FQNEAQ. CDR3 in DNA: TGTGCCAGCAGCTTAGAAGTGGGAGTAGGTGAAAAACTGTTTTTT. This encodes CASSLEVGVGEKLFF.

The V gene is TRBV6-2 or TRBV6-3, the J gene TRBJ2-5; no definite D call. This CDR3 region has 12 residues. From germline, CDR1 is MNHEY and CDR2 SVGEGT. V was shortened by 2 bases and J by 5 bases, with 6 bases between the two germline ends. The CDR3 loop reads CASSYNEETQYF. CDR3 sequence (DNA): TGTGCCAGCAGTTACAATGAGGAGACCCAGTACTTC.

The CDR3 spells CASRAYRGGDYGYTF. CDR3 nucleotides: TGTGCCAGCAGAGCCTACAGGGGAGGGGACTATGGCTACACCTTC. The chain has TRBV6-5 and TRBJ1-2; the match to TRBD1 covers 7 bases. Germline V gene lookup returns CDR1 MNHEY and CDR2 SVGAGI. The CDR3 loop spans 15 amino acids. The V segment lost 6 bases and the J segment 3 bases; nucleotides outside the gene matches: 10.

J is TRBJ1-1 and V is TRBV7-3, with D maybe TRBD1 (6 bases). This CDR3 spans 14 amino acids. Germline V gene lookup returns CDR1 SGHTA and CDR2 FQGTGA. V lost 5 bases to trimming and J lost 3 bases, with 13 bases between them. The DNA for the CDR3 is TGTGCCAGCAGCCTAGGGGGTAAGGACACTGAAGCTTTCTTT. This gives the protein CASSLGGKDTEAFF.

There are a few counts of this clone. The chain links TRBV11-1 to TRBJ1-1; D is ambiguous. Germline CDR1 and CDR2: SGHAT and FQDESV (reference sequence). The CDR3 has 14 residues. Trimming removed 6 bases at V and 6 bases at J, with 17 bases between. The DNA for the CDR3 is TGTGCCAGCAGAAAAATCCCTTGGAGCCCTGAAGCTTTCTTT. Its translation is CASRKIPWSPEAFF.

The rearrangement links TRBV28 to TRBJ1-3; TRBD1 might be the D (6 bases). Germline V lookup: CDR1 MDHEN, CDR2 SYDVKM. This CDR3 contains 13 residues. V was shortened by 8 bases and J by 4 bases, with 12 bases between the two germline ends. The chain's CDR3 is CASDETGGNTIYF. CDR3 DNA: TGTGCCAGCGATGAGACAGGCGGAAACACCATATATTTT.

This clone was found a few times. This chain joins TRBV30 and TRBJ1-6; possible D gene TRBD1, 6 bases. Trimming removed 3 bases from V and 9 bases from J, with 12 bases in between. Germline V gene lookup returns CDR1 GTSNPN and CDR2 SVGIG (reference sequence). CDR3 length equals 13 residues. As DNA, the CDR3 is TGTGCCTGGAGGGACAACAGGGTTTCACCCCTCCACTTT. It encodes CAWRDNRVSPLHF. Full variable domain (outside the CDR3, taken from reference TRBV30 and TRBJ1-6): SQTIHQWPATLVQPVGSPLSLECTVEGTSNPNLYWYRQAAGRGLQLLFYSVGIGQISSEVPQNLSASRPQDRQFILSSKKLLLSDSGFYLCAWRDNRVSPLHFGNGTRLTVT.